This entry concerns a single TCR beta chain. These data originate in a study of control samples from healthy donors and cancer patients. Trimming cost V 8 bases and J 4 bases, with 11 bases left between them. Germline-derived CDR1 and CDR2 are MNHEY and SMNVEV (reference sequence). This CDR3 comprises 12 residues. Assay: immunoSEQ multiplex PCR; the TCRdb copy retains only in-frame clones and omits some. This table has tens of thousands of clones, approximately 95% appearing once. The chain links TRBV27 to TRBJ1-2, with D maybe TRBD1 (5 bases). This clonotype was obtained from a man aged 25-45 years in good health. Sequencing was carried out using blood. CDR3 in amino acids: CASRGNGYGYTF. DNA for the CDR3: TGTGCCAGCCGGGGCAATGGCTATGGCTACACCTTC.